These T cell receptor beta chains were read from a single sample in a study of PD-1 blockade in mismatch repair-deficient tumors. TCRdb keeps only in-frame clones here, not all; method: immunoSEQ multiplex PCR. This sample has under 150,000 clones, with roughly 90% found just once. The specimen comprised peripheral blood, sampled approximately 72 weeks after starting pembrolizumab. Receptors originate from an adult with mismatch repair-deficient cancer. The CDR3 runs from the conserved cysteine through the conserved F or W. A D gene is named only where the DNA matches it firmly. Not all rows give a size; the values are once, few, many and, for expanded clones, a class.

.,TRBV5-1,.,TRBJ2-3,TGCGCCAGCAGCCTGCACCCGGACGGCGCAGATACGCAGTATTTT,CASSLHPDGADTQYF
TRBD1,TRBV18,.,TRBJ1-1,TGTGCCAGCTCACACACAGGGGTTCGGGCTGAAGCTTTCTTT,CASSHTGVRAEAFF
.,TRBV9,.,TRBJ2-1,TGTGCCAGCAGCGTAAGTTTCTACAATGAGCAGTTCTTC,CASSVSFYNEQFF
.,TRBV27,.,TRBJ1-1,TGTGCCAGCAGTTTACTTGGGGGAGTCACTGAAGCTTTCTTT,CASSLLGGVTEAFF
.,TRBV6-1,.,TRBJ2-5,TGTGCCAGCACCAGCGGCCCGAGAGAGACCCAGTACTTC,CASTSGPRETQYF
.,TRBV7-2,.,TRBJ2-1,TGTGCCAGCGGGATCTCCTACAATGAGCAGTTCTTC,CASGISYNEQFF
TRBD2,TRBV18,.,TRBJ2-7,TGTGCCAGCTCACGGACTAGGAGCTCCTACGAGCAGTACTTC,CASSRTRSSYEQYF
TRBD1,TRBV6-6,.,TRBJ1-1,TGTGCCAGCAGTTTTGCCGGGACAGCTAAAGAAGCTTTCTTT,CASSFAGTAKEAFF
.,TRBV15,.,TRBJ2-1,TGTGCCACCAGCAGAGAAGGGGGGGCTTCCAATGAGCAGTTCTTC,CATSREGGASNEQFF
TRBD2,TRBV6-6,.,TRBJ2-1,TGTGCCATCTCAGCGGGAGGGTTAGGCTATGAGCAGTTCTTC,CAISAGGLGYEQFF
TRBD1,TRBV28,.,TRBJ1-5,TGTGCCAGTCGGGAGGCAGGGGGCACCAATCAGCCCCAGCATTTT,CASREAGGTNQPQHF
.,TRBV29-1,.,TRBJ1-1,TGCAGCGTTGATTCGGGGGCGAAGAATATGTACACTGAAGCTTTCTTT,CSVDSGAKNMYTEAFF
TRBD1,TRBV6-1,.,TRBJ2-7,TGTGCCAGCAGTGAACAGGGGGCGTTGAGCTACGAGCAGTACTTC,CASSEQGALSYEQYF
.,TRBV10-2,.,TRBJ2-7,TGCGCCAGCCGTGGGAACTCCTACGAGCAGTACTTC,CASRGNSYEQYF
.,TRBV28,.,TRBJ1-2,TGTGCCAGCAGTATTCTAAGGGCTGGCTACACCTTC,CASSILRAGYTF
.,TRBV6-6,few,TRBJ1-5,TGTGCCAGCAGTTACGGAGAAGATTATCAGCCCCAGCATTTT,CASSYGEDYQPQHF
.,TRBV27,.,TRBJ2-1,TGTGCCAGCAGTTTATCGAAGGCTAGCCATGAGCAGTTCTTC,CASSLSKASHEQFF
TRBD2,TRBV27,.,TRBJ2-3,TGTGCCAGCAGCCCGGGACTAGCGGCCTCTAGCACAGATACGCAGTATTTT,CASSPGLAASSTDTQYF
TRBD1,TRBV5-1,once,TRBJ2-5,TGCGCCAGCAGCTTGGGGCGGACAGGGAGTCAAGAGACCCAGTACTTC,CASSLGRTGSQETQYF
TRBD2,TRBV12-5,once,TRBJ2-2,TGTGCTAGTGGTTTGAGAGAGGGACTAGACACCGGGGAGCTGTTTTTT,CASGLREGLDTGELFF
.,TRBV28,.,TRBJ1-4,TGTGCCAGCAGTTATTCGCCGGGAGCTATTAATGAAAAACTGTTTTTT,CASSYSPGAINEKLFF
TRBD2,TRBV27,.,TRBJ2-6,TGTGCCAGCAGGTCCCGGGGGGGGCTGCTCACTGGGGCCAACGTCCTGACTTTC,CASRSRGGLLTGANVLTF
TRBD1,TRBV5-1,.,TRBJ2-3,TGCGCCAGCAGCCACAACATCGAGGGGGACAGGGTTAAAGATACGCAGTATTTT,CASSHNIEGDRVKDTQYF
.,TRBV7-8,.,TRBJ2-7,TGTGCCAGCAGCTTGGTCTTTCAGGCTCTCGAGCAGTACTTC,CASSLVFQALEQYF
.,TRBV29-1,.,TRBJ2-3,TGCAGCGTTGGCGAGGGAGGTGCAGATACGCAGTATTTT,CSVGEGGADTQYF
.,TRBV30,.,TRBJ2-1,TGTGCCTGGAGTGTGGGGTACCCCTACAATGAGCAGTTCTTC,CAWSVGYPYNEQFF
TRBD2,TRBV9,.,TRBJ2-7,TGTGCCAGCAGCCCCAGCGGGGGCCTTTCCGAGCAGTACTTC,CASSPSGGLSEQYF
.,TRBV7-9,.,TRBJ2-2,TGTGCCAGCAGCTTAGTCTTAGCGGCGAACACCGGGGAGCTGTTTTTT,CASSLVLAANTGELFF
.,TRBV18,many,TRBJ1-2,TGTGCCAGCTCACCGGGGGGAAGCTATGGCTACACCTTC,CASSPGGSYGYTF
.,TRBV29-1,once,TRBJ2-7,TGCAGCGTTGTGGACCCTAGGCGGAGCTCCTACGAGCAGTACTTC,CSVVDPRRSSYEQYF
.,TRBV28,.,TRBJ1-1,TGTGCCAGCAGTTTTCCCTTTGGCAGGGGAACTGAAGCTTTCTTT,CASSFPFGRGTEAFF
.,TRBV10-2,.,TRBJ2-7,TGCGCCACTGGCACGGGAGTGGGGAGTTACGAGCAGTACTTC,CATGTGVGSYEQYF
.,TRBV9,.,TRBJ2-1,TGTGCCAGCAGCGTAACCCCCCAGGAGAGGGGGTGGGTCAATGAGCAGTTCTTC,CASSVTPQERGWVNEQFF
.,TRBV19,.,TRBJ2-1,TGTGCCAGTAGAGGAGCGGGCAGCTACAATGAGCAGTTCTTC,CASRGAGSYNEQFF
.,TRBV14,.,TRBJ2-3,TGTGCCAGCAGCCGGTGGGAGATCACAGATACGCAGTATTTT,CASSRWEITDTQYF
.,TRBV10-2,once,TRBJ2-2,TGCGCCAGCAGTGGTCTATGGGGGACAACTTACACCGGGGAGCTGTTTTTT,CASSGLWGTTYTGELFF
.,TRBV2,.,TRBJ2-2,TGTGCCAGCACGGGCGACGGGGCTTATTCCGGGGAGCTGTTTTTT,CASTGDGAYSGELFF
.,TRBV6-1,.,TRBJ1-1,TGTGCCAGCTTCGGGACTCGAACTGAAGCTTTCTTT,CASFGTRTEAFF
.,TRBV15,.,TRBJ1-4,TGTGCCACCAGCAGCCCCAATGGCGTCGGTGAAAAACTGTTTTTT,CATSSPNGVGEKLFF
TRBD1,TRBV5-5,.,TRBJ2-3,TGTGCCAGCAGCTTCCGGGACAGAGAACCTAGCACAGATACGCAGTATTTT,CASSFRDREPSTDTQYF
.,TRBV7-7,.,TRBJ2-1,TGTGCTAGCAGCTTAGCGCGGAGCTCCTACAATGAGCAGTTCTTC,CASSLARSSYNEQFF
.,TRBV7-6,.,TRBJ1-5,TGTGCCAGCAGCTTAGGGGGGGATCAGCCCCAGCATTTT,CASSLGGDQPQHF
.,TRBV25-1,once,TRBJ2-7,TGTGCCAGCAGTGAACTCAGGGTCGGCCACGAGCAGTACTTC,CASSELRVGHEQYF
TRBD1,TRBV28,.,TRBJ2-2,TGTGCCAGCAGTTTAGTGCACAGGGGGCTTAGGATCGGGGAGCTGTTTTTT,CASSLVHRGLRIGELFF